This T cell receptor (beta chain) came from a study of shared clonotypes between healthy human individuals. Profiled with immunoSEQ multiplex PCR; TCRdb holds only in-frame clones, not every one. The sample records 2 million to 2.5 million clones, 92% being singletons. V lost 3 bases and J lost 0, with 9 bases in between. The CDR3 covers 14 residues. Germline V lookup: CDR1 LNHDA, CDR2 SQIVND (reference sequence). The chain is built from TRBV19 and TRBJ2-7; D remains unclear. The sequenced sample consisted of naive CD4+ T cells from PBMCs. Specified subset: CD45RA+ positively selected. The TCR originated in a man between 18 and 29 years old in good health. Some clones in this sample may be carry-over from other donors' samples. For the CDR3, the DNA is TGTGCCAGTAGTATGATGAGGAGCTCCTACGAGCAGTACTTC. Amino acid sequence: CASSMMRSSYEQYF.